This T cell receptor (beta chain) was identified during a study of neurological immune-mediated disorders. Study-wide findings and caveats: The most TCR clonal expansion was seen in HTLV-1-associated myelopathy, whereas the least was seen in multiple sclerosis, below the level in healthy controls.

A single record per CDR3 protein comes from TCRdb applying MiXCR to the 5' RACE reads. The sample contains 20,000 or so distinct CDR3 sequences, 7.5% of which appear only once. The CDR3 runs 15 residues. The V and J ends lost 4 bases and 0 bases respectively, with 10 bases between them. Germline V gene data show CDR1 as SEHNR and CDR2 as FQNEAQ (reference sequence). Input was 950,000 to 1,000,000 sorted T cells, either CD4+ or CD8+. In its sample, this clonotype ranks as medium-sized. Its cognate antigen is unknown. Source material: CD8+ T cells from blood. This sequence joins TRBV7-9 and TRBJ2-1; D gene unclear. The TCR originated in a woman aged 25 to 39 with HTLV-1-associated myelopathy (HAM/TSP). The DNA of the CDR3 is TGTGCCAGCAGCTCCCCACTGAGCTCCTACAATGAGCAGTTCTTC. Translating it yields CASSSPLSSYNEQFF.